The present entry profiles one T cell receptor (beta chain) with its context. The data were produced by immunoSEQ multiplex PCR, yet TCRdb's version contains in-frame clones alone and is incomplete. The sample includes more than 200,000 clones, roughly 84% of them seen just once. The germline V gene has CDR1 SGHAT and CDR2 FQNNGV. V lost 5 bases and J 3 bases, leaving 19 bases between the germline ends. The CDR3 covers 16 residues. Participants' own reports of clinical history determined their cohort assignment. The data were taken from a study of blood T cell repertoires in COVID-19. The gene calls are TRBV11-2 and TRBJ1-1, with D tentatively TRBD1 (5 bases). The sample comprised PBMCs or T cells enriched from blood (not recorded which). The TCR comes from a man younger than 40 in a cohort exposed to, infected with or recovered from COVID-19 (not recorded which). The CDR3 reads CASSPNSGGVDTEAFF. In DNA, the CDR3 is TGTGCCAGCAGCCCTAACAGTGGGGGGGTGGACACTGAAGCTTTCTTT.